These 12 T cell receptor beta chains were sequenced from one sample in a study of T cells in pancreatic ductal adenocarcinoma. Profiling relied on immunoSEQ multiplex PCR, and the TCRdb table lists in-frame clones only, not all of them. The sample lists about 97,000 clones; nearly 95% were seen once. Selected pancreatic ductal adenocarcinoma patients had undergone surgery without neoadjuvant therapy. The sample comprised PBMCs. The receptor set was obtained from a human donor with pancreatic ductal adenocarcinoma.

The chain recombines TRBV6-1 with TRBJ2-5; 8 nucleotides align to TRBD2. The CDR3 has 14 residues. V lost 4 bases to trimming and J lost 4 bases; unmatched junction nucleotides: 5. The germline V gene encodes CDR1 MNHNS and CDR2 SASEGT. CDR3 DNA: TGTGCCAGCAGTGGGGCCGGGGGGGCAGAGACCCAGTACTTC. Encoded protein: CASSGAGGAETQYF.

The CDR3 reads CASSETRNNEQFF. DNA of the CDR3: TGTGCCAGCAGCGAGACTAGAAACAATGAGCAGTTCTTC. The chain is built from TRBV2 and TRBJ2-1; TRBD2 is a possible D gene (6 bases). Trimming cost V 6 bases and J 5 bases, with 11 bases left between them. The CDR3 sequence is 13 residues long. Germline assignment: CDR1 SNHLY and CDR2 FYNNEI.

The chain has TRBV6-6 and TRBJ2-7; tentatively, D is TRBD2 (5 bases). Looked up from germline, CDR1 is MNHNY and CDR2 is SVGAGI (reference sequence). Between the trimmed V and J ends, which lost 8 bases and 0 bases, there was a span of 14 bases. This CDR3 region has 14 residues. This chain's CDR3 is CASCSSGSSYEQYF. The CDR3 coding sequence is TGTGCCAGCTGCAGTTCGGGGAGCTCCTACGAGCAGTACTTC.

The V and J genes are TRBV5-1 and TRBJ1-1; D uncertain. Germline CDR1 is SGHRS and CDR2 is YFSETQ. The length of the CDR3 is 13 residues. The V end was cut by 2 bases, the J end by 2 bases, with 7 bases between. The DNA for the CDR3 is TGCGCCAGCAGCTTTTCGGGAAACACTGAAGCTTTCTTT. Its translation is CASSFSGNTEAFF. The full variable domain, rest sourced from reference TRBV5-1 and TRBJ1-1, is KAGVTQTPRYLIKTRGQQVTLSCSPISGHRSVSWYQQTPGQGLQFLFEYFSETQRNKGNFPGRFSGRQFSNSRSEMNVSTLELGDSALYLCASSFSGNTEAFFGQGTRLTVV.

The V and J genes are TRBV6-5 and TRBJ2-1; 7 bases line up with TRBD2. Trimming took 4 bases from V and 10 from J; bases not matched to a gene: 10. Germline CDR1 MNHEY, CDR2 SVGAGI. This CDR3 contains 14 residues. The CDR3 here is CASSWAGAVGEQFF. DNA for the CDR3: TGTGCCAGCAGTTGGGCGGGAGCCGTGGGGGAGCAGTTCTTC.

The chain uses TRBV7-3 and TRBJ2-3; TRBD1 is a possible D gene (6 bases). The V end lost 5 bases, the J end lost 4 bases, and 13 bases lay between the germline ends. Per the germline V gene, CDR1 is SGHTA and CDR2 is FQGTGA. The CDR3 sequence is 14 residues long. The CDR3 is CASSDRTGSDTQYF. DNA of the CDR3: TGTGCCAGCAGCGACCGCACAGGGTCAGATACGCAGTATTTT.

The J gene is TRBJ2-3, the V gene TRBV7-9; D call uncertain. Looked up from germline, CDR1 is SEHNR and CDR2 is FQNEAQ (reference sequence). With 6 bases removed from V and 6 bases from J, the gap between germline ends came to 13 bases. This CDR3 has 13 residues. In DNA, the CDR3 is TGTGCCAGCAGTACTCCCGGAGTTGATACGCAGTATTTT. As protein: CASSTPGVDTQYF.

CDR3 amino acids: CAISESGGDYNEQFF. The DNA for the CDR3 is TGTGCCATCAGTGAGTCGGGAGGGGACTACAATGAGCAGTTCTTC. The chain uses TRBV10-3 and TRBJ2-1; 7 bases agree with TRBD2. Losses at the gene ends were 0 bases for V and 3 bases for J; bases not matched to a gene: 2. The CDR3 runs to 15 residues. The germline V gene encodes CDR1 ENHRY and CDR2 SYGVKD.

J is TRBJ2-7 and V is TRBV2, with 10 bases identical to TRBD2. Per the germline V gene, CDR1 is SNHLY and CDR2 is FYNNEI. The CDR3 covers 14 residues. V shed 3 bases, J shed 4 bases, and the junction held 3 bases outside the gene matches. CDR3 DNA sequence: TGTGCCAGCAGTGAGGCTAGCGGGAGTTACGAGCAGTACTTC. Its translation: CASSEASGSYEQYF.

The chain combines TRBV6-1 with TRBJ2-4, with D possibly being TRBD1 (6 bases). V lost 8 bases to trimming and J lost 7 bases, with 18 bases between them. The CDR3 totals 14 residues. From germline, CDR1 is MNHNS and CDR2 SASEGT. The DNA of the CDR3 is TGTGCCAGCTCGTCCTTAGGGGGAGTGAACATTCAGTACTTC. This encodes CASSSLGGVNIQYF.

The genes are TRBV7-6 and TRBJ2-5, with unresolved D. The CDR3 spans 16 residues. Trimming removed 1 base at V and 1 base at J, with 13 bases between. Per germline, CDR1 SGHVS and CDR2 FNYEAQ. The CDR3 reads CASSLVLSLLQETQYF. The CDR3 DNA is TGTGCCAGCAGCTTAGTGCTGTCACTGCTCCAAGAGACCCAGTACTTC.

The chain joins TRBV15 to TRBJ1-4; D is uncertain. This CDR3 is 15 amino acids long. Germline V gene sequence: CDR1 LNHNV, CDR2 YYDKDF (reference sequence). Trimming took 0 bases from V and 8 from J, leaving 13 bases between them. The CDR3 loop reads CATSRDRASGEKLFF. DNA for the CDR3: TGTGCCACCAGCAGAGATCGGGCCTCGGGGGAAAAACTGTTTTTT.